This entry lists 6 T cell receptor beta chains sequenced from one sample in a study of T cells in Graves' hyperthyroidism and ophthalmopathy. Using RNA transcripts as the source, TCR beta CDR3 regions were amplified. With the HTBI primer set, the TCR CDR3 went through a first round of RT-PCR. MiXCR was run by TCRdb on the multiplex PCR reads, yielding one entry per CDR3 protein. The profile shows 480,000 or so distinct CDR3 sequences, 35% to 50% of them singletons. Sample: peripheral blood or thyroid tissue (not recorded which). The receptors originated from an adult woman with Graves' disease, either hyperthyroidism or ophthalmopathy (not recorded which).

The CDR3: CASSLGGPGLHSSYEQYF. The CDR3 DNA follows: TGTGCCAGCAGCTTAGGGGGCCCCGGACTACACAGCTCCTACGAGCAGTACTTC. This rearrangement joins TRBV7-9 to TRBJ2-7; TRBD2 is a possible D gene (6 bases). CDR3 length: 18 amino acids. Germline loops: CDR1 SEHNR, CDR2 FQNEAQ (reference sequence). Trimming shortened V by 1 base and J by 0 bases, and 19 bases separated the two germline ends.

Concerning this clonotype: A much larger clonotype is one base distant, so this may be a read error. The conserved final phenylalanine or tryptophan is absent from the CDR3, which likely points to a read error. CDR3 nucleotides: TGTGCCAGCAGTTTAGTGACGGGAGGATCCTACGAGCAGTACCTC. As protein: CASSLVTGGSYEQYL. V usage is TRBV27 and J usage is TRBJ2-7; 7 bases match TRBD2. Germline lookup yields CDR1 MNHEY and CDR2 SMNVEV (reference sequence). This CDR3 has 15 residues. The J segment lost 1 base and the V segment lost 2 bases, leaving 5 bases of the junction unmatched.

Ten or more counts support this clonotype. V is TRBV5-4 and J is TRBJ2-7; 7 bases fit TRBD1. Germline CDR1 and CDR2: SGHNT and YYREEE (reference sequence). V lost 0 bases to trimming and J lost 1 base; unmatched junction nucleotides: 1. The CDR3 spans 14 residues. CDR3: CASSLAQGSYEQYF. In nucleotides, the CDR3 is TGTGCCAGCAGCTTGGCACAGGGGTCCTACGAGCAGTACTTC. Looking up the rest from reference TRBV5-4 and TRBJ2-7 gives the full variable domain: ETGVTQSPTHLIKTRGQQVTLRCSSQSGHNTVSWYQQALGQGPQFIFQYYREEENGRGNFPPRFSGLQFPNYSSELNVNALELDDSALYLCASSLAQGSYEQYFGPGTRLTVT.

Notes on this clonotype: A much bigger clone sits one base away, suggesting this may be a read error. Here the CDR3 DNA reads TGTGCCAGCGGTTACCGACGGGCGGGGACCCAGTACTTC. Translation: CASGYRRAGTQYF. The chain links TRBV6-2 or TRBV6-3 to TRBJ2-5; maybe TRBD2 (5 bases). This CDR3 spans 13 amino acids. Germline loops: CDR1 MNHEY, CDR2 SVGEGT.

In its sample, this clonotype was seen a few times. This sequence joins TRBV7-3 and TRBJ2-3; 9 bases match TRBD1. The CDR3 spans 15 residues. J was trimmed by 5 bases and V by 0 bases; bases with no gene match: 3. Per the germline V gene, CDR1 is SGHTA and CDR2 is FQGTGA. CDR3 sequence reads: CASSLTGTGKDTQYF. The CDR3 DNA reads TGTGCCAGCAGCTTAACAGGGACAGGGAAAGATACGCAGTATTTT.

This clonotype occurred many times. The CDR3 loop is CASSRQGVGSNQPQHF. DNA for the CDR3: TGTGCCAGTAGTCGACAGGGGGTAGGTAGCAATCAGCCCCAGCATTTT. The chain has TRBV19 and TRBJ1-5, with 9 bases lining up with TRBD1. The CDR3 length is 16 residues. Germline trimming cut 5 bases from V and 0 bases from J; bases unmatched to any gene: 5. Germline V gene lookup returns CDR1 LNHDA and CDR2 SQIVND (reference sequence).